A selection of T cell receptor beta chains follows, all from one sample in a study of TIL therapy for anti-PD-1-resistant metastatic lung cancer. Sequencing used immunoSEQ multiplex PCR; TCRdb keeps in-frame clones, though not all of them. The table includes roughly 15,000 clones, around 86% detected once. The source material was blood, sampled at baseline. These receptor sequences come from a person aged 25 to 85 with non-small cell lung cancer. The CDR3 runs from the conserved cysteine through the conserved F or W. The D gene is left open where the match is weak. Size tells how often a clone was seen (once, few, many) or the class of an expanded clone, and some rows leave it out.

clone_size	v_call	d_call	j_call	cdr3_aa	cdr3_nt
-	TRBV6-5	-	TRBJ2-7	CASSLEDSTQQYF	TGTGCCAGCAGTCTCGAGGACAGCACACAGCAGTACTTC
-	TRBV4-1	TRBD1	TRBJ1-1	CASSQDQSGGTEAFF	TGCGCCAGCAGCCAAGATCAATCAGGGGGCACTGAAGCTTTCTTT
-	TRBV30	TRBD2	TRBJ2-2	CAWSLVGRGDTGELFF	TGTGCCTGGAGTCTAGTGGGGCGGGGGGACACCGGGGAGCTGTTTTTT
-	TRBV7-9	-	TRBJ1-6	CASSLAGSNSPLHF	TGTGCCAGCAGCTTAGCGGGAAGCAATTCACCCCTCCACTTT
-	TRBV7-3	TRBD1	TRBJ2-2	CASSLGTGVTGELFF	TGTGCCAGCAGCTTAGGGACAGGGGTCACCGGGGAGCTGTTTTTT
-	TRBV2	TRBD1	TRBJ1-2	CASSLTGVGYTF	TGTGCCAGCAGCCTGACAGGGGTTGGCTACACCTTC
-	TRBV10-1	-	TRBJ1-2	CASRRDDPNYDYTF	TGCGCCAGCAGAAGGGACGACCCTAACTATGACTACACCTTC
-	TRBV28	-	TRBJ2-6	CASSTGAGANVLTF	TGTGCCAGCAGTACCGGGGCCGGGGCCAACGTCCTGACTTTC
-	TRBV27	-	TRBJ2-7	CASSLKRTYEQYF	TGTGCCAGCAGTTTAAAAAGAACCTACGAGCAGTACTTC
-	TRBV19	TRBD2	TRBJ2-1	CASTRIAGGSNEQFF	TGTGCCAGTACCAGAATAGCGGGAGGGTCGAATGAGCAGTTCTTC
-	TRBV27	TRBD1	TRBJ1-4	CASSLFGTVREKLFF	TGTGCCAGCAGTTTATTTGGGACAGTCCGAGAAAAACTGTTTTTT
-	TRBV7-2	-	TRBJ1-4	CASSLVGRGHKLFF	TGTGCCAGCAGCTTAGTGGGGCGGGGTCACAAACTGTTTTTT
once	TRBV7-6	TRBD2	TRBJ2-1	CASSLAGTKNNEQFF	TGTGCCAGCAGCCTCGCTGGGACTAAGAACAATGAGCAGTTCTTC
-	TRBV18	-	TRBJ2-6	CASSPGRSGANVLTF	TGTGCCAGCTCACCAGGACGCTCTGGGGCCAACGTCCTGACTTTC
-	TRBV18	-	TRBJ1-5	CASSPVRGDNQPQHF	TGTGCCAGCTCACCAGTCAGGGGCGACAATCAGCCCCAGCATTTT
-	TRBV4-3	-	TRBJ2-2	CASSQAQTGELFF	TGCGCCAGCAGCCAAGCCCAAACCGGGGAGCTGTTTTTT